One and the same sample provided the 32 T cell receptor beta chains below, sequenced in a study of T cell responses to AZD1222 COVID-19 vaccine. The repertoire was sequenced with immunoSEQ multiplex PCR; TCRdb's copy has only in-frame clones and lacks some. This sample carries over 110,000 clones, about 90% of them seen once, and the ten largest clones take around 1.6%. The input for sequencing was peripheral blood, taken 28 days after the second AZD1222 dose. All receptors derive from an adult who received the AZD1222 COVID-19 vaccine.

This clone was seen once. This chain connects TRBV13 to TRBJ2-5; the match to TRBD2 covers 12 bases. This CDR3 comprises 15 residues. V lost 5 bases to trimming and J lost 3 bases; unmatched junction nucleotides: 4. Germline V gene sequence: CDR1 PRHDT, CDR2 FYEKMQ (reference sequence). In DNA, the CDR3 is TGTGCCAGCAGCAGTCGACTAGCGGGGGAAGAGACCCAGTACTTC. Amino acid sequence: CASSSRLAGEETQYF.

V gene TRBV5-1 combines with J gene TRBJ1-4, with a weak D call TRBD1 (5 bases). Germline V gene lookup returns CDR1 SGHRS and CDR2 YFSETQ. V was trimmed by 0 bases and J by 7 bases, leaving 19 bases between them. This CDR3 is 17 amino acids long. In DNA form, the CDR3 reads TGCGCCAGCAGCTTGGCCGAGAGCGGGGGGTATGGTGAAAAACTGTTTTTT. As protein: CASSLAESGGYGEKLFF.

The chain joins TRBV10-3 to TRBJ2-1; the match to TRBD1 covers 7 bases. Trimming removed 6 bases from V and 5 bases from J; junction bases left unmatched: 19. The V gene's germline CDR1 is ENHRY and CDR2 SYGVKD. CDR3 size: 18 residues. The CDR3 loop reads CAIRAGTEQTLQNNEQFF. CDR3 coding DNA: TGTGCCATCAGAGCCGGGACAGAACAAACACTGCAAAACAATGAGCAGTTCTTC.

The sample holds one count of this clone. The chain couples TRBV19 to TRBJ2-6; 9 bases fit TRBD1. After removal of 1 base from V and 0 bases from J, the junction contained 7 bases not matched to a gene. The CDR3 loop spans 19 amino acids. Germline V gene sequence: CDR1 LNHDA, CDR2 SQIVND (reference sequence). CDR3 nucleotides: TGTGCCAGTAGTATAGTAGGGACAGGGCTATTCTCTGGGGCCAACGTCCTGACTTTC. Encoded protein: CASSIVGTGLFSGANVLTF.

The chain is built from TRBV23-1 and TRBJ2-5; 11 bases are a match to TRBD1. TRBV23-1 belongs to the ORF category, with a function that is uncertain. The CDR3 has 17 residues. The V segment lost 6 bases and the J segment 5 bases; nucleotides outside the gene matches: 14. This CDR3 is CASRPSTGTGGLETQYF. In DNA form, the CDR3 reads TGCGCCAGCAGGCCCAGCACCGGGACAGGGGGTTTGGAGACCCAGTACTTC.

This clone was picked up a small number of times. The rearrangement joins TRBV29-1 to TRBJ2-1, with 9 positions matching TRBD2. From germline, CDR1 is SQVTM and CDR2 ANQGSEA. The CDR3 length is 12 residues. J was trimmed by 7 bases and V by 6 bases; bases with no gene match: 4. The CDR3 nucleotides read TGCAGCGTGCGTAGCGGGAGTAATGAGCAGTTCTTC. It is translated as CSVRSGSNEQFF.

The chain combines TRBV7-9 with TRBJ2-2, with D possibly matching TRBD1 (6 bases). In germline, CDR1 is SEHNR, CDR2 FQNEAQ (reference sequence). The CDR3 is 15 residues long. V lost 10 bases to trimming and J lost 6 bases, with 21 bases between them. The CDR3 sequence is CATRGWDTPSGELFF. The CDR3 coding sequence is TGTGCCACGAGAGGCTGGGACACCCCTTCCGGGGAGCTGTTTTTT.

The rearrangement joins TRBV6-5 to TRBJ1-1, with TRBD1 matching 7 bases. The CDR3 is 12 residues long. V lost 2 bases to trimming and J lost 8 bases; unmatched junction nucleotides: 2. CDR1 is MNHEY and CDR2 is SVGAGI in the germline V gene. The CDR3 DNA sequence: TGTGCCAGCAGTTACGGGGGACAGGAAGCTTTCTTT. Protein product: CASSYGGQEAFF.

Note on this clone: One end of the junction is discordant with germline, which a read error may explain. The chain links TRBV11-2 to TRBJ1-1; 8 bases map to TRBD1. This CDR3 is built from 17 residues. Germline V CDR1 and CDR2: SGHAT, FQNNGV. CDR3 bases: TGTGCCAGCACCGTCTACAGGGGGGGAACCATGAACACTGAAACTTTCTTT. Translated, it gives CASTVYRGGTMNTETFF. Full variable domain (rest looked up from reference TRBV11-2 and TRBJ1-1): EAGVAQSPRYKIIEKRQSVAFWCNPISGHATLYWYQQILGQGPKLLIQFQNNGVVDDSQLPKDRFSAERLKGVDSTLKIQPAKLEDSAVYLCASTVYRGGTMNTETFFGQGTRLTVV.

This clone was picked up a small number of times. This chain uses TRBV5-1 with TRBJ1-2; TRBD1 is a possible D gene (5 bases). Germline V gene data show CDR1 as SGHRS and CDR2 as YFSETQ. V shed 4 bases and J shed 4 bases, with 11 bases lying between them. This CDR3 contains 13 residues. The CDR3 nucleotides are TGCGCCAGCAGCATGTCCGGGGCCTATGGCTACACCTTC. Encoded protein: CASSMSGAYGYTF.

This clone was seen once. The CDR3 coding sequence is TGTGCCAGCCGAGCGTCGGCAGGGTACCACAATGAGCAGTTCTTC. Translation gives CASRASAGYHNEQFF. V gene TRBV6-5 combines with J gene TRBJ2-1, with D maybe TRBD1 (5 bases). Germline V lookup: CDR1 MNHEY, CDR2 SVGAGI. The CDR3 totals 15 residues. Trimming removed 8 bases from V and 5 bases from J, with 19 bases in between.

This chain joins TRBV4-3 and TRBJ2-1; 9 positions match TRBD2. This CDR3 spans 15 amino acids. J lost 6 bases, V lost 5 bases, and 8 bases had no gene match. Germline V CDR1 and CDR2: LGHNA, YSLEER. CDR3 protein: CASSKLAGTFNEQFF. The DNA for the CDR3 is TGCGCCAGCAGCAAACTAGCGGGTACCTTCAATGAGCAGTTCTTC.

This clone occurred once. The V gene is TRBV30, the J gene TRBJ1-6; perhaps TRBD1 as D (5 bases). The germline gives CDR1 GTSNPN, CDR2 SVGIG (reference sequence). V was clipped by 2 bases and J by 0 bases, with 14 bases between them. The CDR3 has 17 amino acids. The CDR3 loop is CAWSPWSGSSYNSPLHF. The CDR3 DNA sequence: TGTGCCTGGAGTCCCTGGTCAGGGAGCTCCTATAATTCACCCCTCCACTTT.

This clone came up once. The CDR3 region is CASSQVRGRETQYF. The DNA of the CDR3 is TGTGCCAGCAGCCAAGTCCGGGGGCGTGAGACCCAGTACTTC. The chain uses TRBV14 and TRBJ2-5; either TRBD1 or TRBD2 may supply D (6 bases each). The CDR3 spans 14 residues. Germline-derived CDR1 and CDR2 are SGHDN and FVKESK. Trimming pared 1 base from V and 5 bases from J, leaving 11 bases between.

The chain is built from TRBV11-2 and TRBJ2-3; D is possibly TRBD1 or TRBD2 (5 bases each). The germline gives CDR1 SGHAT, CDR2 FQNNGV. The CDR3 has 15 residues. With 5 bases removed from V and 7 bases from J, the gap between germline ends came to 19 bases. The CDR3 protein is CASSTRTEGIYTQYF. In DNA, the CDR3 is TGTGCCAGCAGCACGCGGACTGAGGGGATATATACGCAGTATTTT.

This chain uses TRBV15 with TRBJ1-2; 7 bases match TRBD1. From germline, CDR1 is LNHNV and CDR2 YYDKDF (reference sequence). V was pared by 10 bases and J by 0 bases, with 8 bases of the junction left unmatched. The CDR3 spans 14 residues. The CDR3 loop reads CAIGQATPNYGYTF. The CDR3 region has the DNA TGTGCCATCGGACAGGCGACGCCTAACTATGGCTACACCTTC.

This clone was recorded only once. The DNA for the CDR3 is TGCAGCGCCAGTGGTGGAGGAGGAGCTTTCTTT. Its translation is CSASGGGGAFF. V usage is TRBV29-1 and J usage is TRBJ1-1; D remains unclear. Germline-derived CDR1 and CDR2 are SQVTM and ANQGSEA. V shed 7 bases and J shed 10 bases, with 16 bases lying between them. This CDR3 has 11 amino acids. The full variable domain, its missing parts supplied by reference TRBV29-1 and TRBJ1-1, is SAVISQKPSRDICQRGTSLTIQCQVDSQVTMMFWYRQQPGQSLTLIATANQGSEATYESGFVIDKFPISRPNLTFSTLTVSNMSPEDSSIYLCSASGGGGAFFGQGTRLTVV.

The chain has TRBV4-3 and TRBJ2-1; 8 nucleotides align to TRBD2. The trim removed 1 base at V and 10 bases at J, leaving 12 bases unmatched. The CDR3 has 16 residues. Germline CDR1 is LGHNA and CDR2 is YSLEER. CDR3 DNA: TGCGCCAGCAGCCAAGTTCGGTTGGGCGGGAGGCCCGAGCAGTTCTTC. This gives the protein CASSQVRLGGRPEQFF.

This CDR3 reads CASSQDPQGARSMSNQPQHF. The DNA of the CDR3 is TGCGCCAGCAGCCAAGACCCTCAGGGGGCGAGAAGTATGAGCAATCAGCCCCAGCATTTT. The chain joins TRBV4-1 to TRBJ1-5; 8 bases match TRBD1. Germline lookup yields CDR1 MGHRA and CDR2 YSYEKL. The V segment lost 0 bases and the J segment 1 base; nucleotides outside the gene matches: 14. The CDR3 contains 20 residues.

The rearrangement links TRBV9 to TRBJ2-1; 11 nucleotides agree with TRBD2. The trim removed 4 bases at V and 2 bases at J, leaving 8 bases unmatched. There are 17 residues in the CDR3. Germline V lookup: CDR1 SGDLS, CDR2 YYNGEE. The chain's CDR3 is CASSPGTSGDTYNEQFF. CDR3 sequence (DNA): TGTGCCAGCAGCCCGGGGACTAGCGGAGATACCTACAATGAGCAGTTCTTC. The full variable domain, rest sourced from reference TRBV9 and TRBJ2-1, is DSGVTQTPKHLITATGQRVTLRCSPRSGDLSVYWYQQSLDQGLQFLIQYYNGEERAKGNILERFSAQQFPDLHSELNLSSLELGDSALYFCASSPGTSGDTYNEQFFGPGTRLTVL.

The chain joins TRBV10-3 to TRBJ2-1; no firm D call. Germline lookup yields CDR1 ENHRY and CDR2 SYGVKD. The CDR3 is 14 amino acids. The V end lost 2 bases, the J end lost 6 bases, and 11 bases lay between the germline ends. The CDR3 loop is CAISEDSASNEQFF. The CDR3, as DNA: TGTGCCATCAGTGAGGACTCGGCGAGCAATGAGCAGTTCTTC.

This rearrangement joins TRBV10-3 to TRBJ2-5; 10 nucleotides align to TRBD1. CDR1 and CDR2 (germline): ENHRY, SYGVKD. The ends lost 0 bases at V and 5 bases at J; junction bases unmatched: 6. The CDR3 is made up of 16 amino acids. The CDR3 DNA reads as TGTGCCATCAGTGAGTCGATGACAGGGGGCGCGGAGACCCAGTACTTC. It codes for CAISESMTGGAETQYF.

The table lists this clone with a count of one. V usage is TRBV7-9 and J usage is TRBJ1-1, with D possibly TRBD1 on 5 matching bases. The CDR3 is made up of 13 amino acids. Germline loops: CDR1 SEHNR, CDR2 FQNEAQ (reference sequence). The V gene lost 4 bases and the J gene lost 6 bases, with 12 bases spanning the gap. The chain's CDR3 is CASSSRVVAEAFF. The CDR3 DNA follows: TGTGCCAGCAGCTCCAGGGTGGTTGCTGAAGCTTTCTTT.

The chain's CDR3 is CASSLQGSSYNEQFF. The CDR3 nucleotides read TGTGCCAGCAGCTTGCAAGGCTCCTCCTACAATGAGCAGTTCTTC. The V and J genes are TRBV7-2 and TRBJ2-1; D is undetermined. Germline V gene lookup returns CDR1 SGHTA and CDR2 FQGNSA. Trimming stripped 3 bases from V and 0 bases from J, with 9 bases between. The CDR3 totals 15 residues.

V is TRBV9 and J is TRBJ1-4; 9 positions agree with TRBD1. After removal of 4 bases from V and 0 bases from J, the junction contained 10 bases not matched to a gene. Germline values: CDR1 SGDLS, CDR2 YYNGEE. The length of the CDR3 is 18 residues. Here the CDR3 reads CASSPRQGGYATNEKLFF. In nucleotides, the CDR3 is TGTGCCAGCAGCCCACGACAGGGGGGTTATGCAACTAATGAAAAACTGTTTTTT.

The V and J genes are TRBV11-3 and TRBJ2-7, with 8 nucleotides matching TRBD1. The CDR3 is 15 amino acids. V dropped 5 bases and J dropped 0; count of bases not matched to a gene: 6. In germline, CDR1 is SGHNT, CDR2 YENEEA. The CDR3 loop reads CASSPGQDNSYEQYF. DNA of the CDR3: TGTGCCAGCAGCCCGGGACAGGACAACTCCTACGAGCAGTACTTC.

The V call is TRBV7-3, the J call TRBJ1-5; D is unclear. The V gene lost 1 base and the J gene lost 0 bases, with 22 bases spanning the gap. Germline V CDR1 and CDR2: SGHTA, FQGTGA. The CDR3 is made up of 20 amino acids. The CDR3 reads CASSLREAEHSDYSNQPQHF. The CDR3 nucleotides are TGTGCCAGCAGCTTAAGGGAAGCGGAACACAGTGATTATAGCAATCAGCCCCAGCATTTT.

The V call is TRBV4-1, the J call TRBJ1-6, with 7 nucleotides matching TRBD1. Germline V gene data show CDR1 as MGHRA and CDR2 as YSYEKL. The CDR3 is 16 residues long. Trimming at V came to 5 bases and at J to 4 bases, leaving 8 bases not matched to a gene. The CDR3 bases are TGCGCCAGCAGCACGGGGACAGAACTATATAATTCACCCCTCCACTTT. This gives the protein CASSTGTELYNSPLHF.

The chain links TRBV28 to TRBJ1-2, with 9 positions matching TRBD1. This CDR3 is built from 15 residues. J gave up 4 bases and V 7 bases, and 10 bases lay outside the gene matches. Germline assignment: CDR1 MDHEN and CDR2 SYDVKM. The CDR3 coding sequence is TGTGCCAGCATTAGAACAGGGGGCGCTTCCTATGGCTACACCTTC. It codes for CASIRTGGASYGYTF.

The chain is built from TRBV6-5 and TRBJ2-7, with D perhaps TRBD2 (5 bases). The germline V and J ends were trimmed by 4 bases and 3 bases, with 16 bases remaining between them. The length of the CDR3 is 15 residues. The germline V gene has CDR1 MNHEY and CDR2 SVGAGI. The CDR3 region has the DNA TGTGCCAGCAGTTCTGAGAGGGTATTCCACTACGAGCAGTACTTC. It is translated as CASSSERVFHYEQYF.

This rearrangement joins TRBV4-1 to TRBJ1-1; D unresolved. This CDR3 region has 15 residues. V was trimmed by 1 base and J by 1 base, leaving 10 bases between them. CDR1 and CDR2 from the germline V gene are MGHRA and YSYEKL. DNA of the CDR3: TGCGCCAGCAGCCAAGTAGTGGCAGGGAACACTGAAGCTTTCTTT. It is translated as CASSQVVAGNTEAFF.

This chain uses TRBV25-1 with TRBJ1-1, with 7 positions matching TRBD1. In germline, CDR1 is MGHDK, CDR2 SYGVNS. The trim removed 8 bases at V and 5 bases at J, leaving 14 bases unmatched. This CDR3 spans 15 amino acids. The CDR3 nucleotides are TGTGCCAGCCGCCCGGCAGGGGGTGCCCCAACTGAAGCTTTCTTT. Protein product: CASRPAGGAPTEAFF. Looking up the rest from reference TRBV25-1 and TRBJ1-1 gives the full variable domain: EADIYQTPRYLVIGTGKKITLECSQTMGHDKMYWYQQDPGMELHLIHYSYGVNSTEKGDLSSESTVSRIRTEHFPLTLESARPSHTSQYLCASRPAGGAPTEAFFGQGTRLTVV.